Below are 25 T cell receptor beta chains sequenced from a single sample in a study of blood T cell repertoires in COVID-19. Only in-frame clones appear in the TCRdb table, and some are missing; sequencing was by immunoSEQ multiplex PCR. This table holds about 370,000 clones, approximately 92% found once. The sequenced sample was PBMCs or T cells enriched from blood (not recorded which). The receptors stem from a man aged 18-30 years who had recovered from COVID-19.

This clone showed up just once. J is TRBJ1-2 and V is TRBV19, with D possibly matching TRBD1 (5 bases). This CDR3 spans 14 amino acids. Per the germline V gene, CDR1 is LNHDA and CDR2 is SQIVND (reference sequence). V lost 4 bases, J lost 2 bases, and 11 bases lay in between. Written as DNA, the CDR3 is TGTGCCAGTAGTACCGACAGAAGGAACTATGGCTACACCTTC. It is translated as CASSTDRRNYGYTF.

Turning to this clone: Sequence at one end of the junction differs from germline and may be a read error. The chain joins TRBV7-8 to TRBJ2-1; 11 positions match TRBD2. Germline CDR1 SGHVS, CDR2 FQNEAQ. The CDR3 is made up of 13 amino acids. CDR3 nucleotides: TGTGCCAGCAGCTTCGGAGTAGCGGGGGGGCTTGTCTTC. Translated: CASSFGVAGGLVF.

The sample holds one count of this clone. V and J are TRBV28 and TRBJ1-4; possibly TRBD1 for D (5 bases). Germline CDR1 MDHEN, CDR2 SYDVKM. Trimming stripped 11 bases from V and 2 bases from J, with 18 bases between. The CDR3 covers 15 residues. The CDR3 sequence: CASSPPGSTNEKLFF. CDR3 DNA sequence: TGTGCCTCATCTCCACCAGGGTCGACTAATGAAAAACTGTTTTTT.

The chain is built from TRBV6-5 and TRBJ1-2, with D tentatively TRBD1 (6 bases). V was shortened by 0 bases and J by 4 bases, with 12 bases between the two germline ends. This CDR3 comprises 15 residues. Germline V lookup: CDR1 MNHEY, CDR2 SVGAGI. The chain's CDR3 is CASSYSTGISYGYTF. Written as DNA, the CDR3 is TGTGCCAGCAGTTACTCGACAGGAATTTCCTATGGCTACACCTTC.

V is TRBV28 and J is TRBJ2-1; 7 nucleotides align to TRBD2. V shed 2 bases and J 7 bases; nucleotides not matched to a gene: 2. Germline V CDR1 and CDR2: MDHEN, SYDVKM. This CDR3 region has 13 residues. The CDR3 here is CASSLRGRNEQFF. The CDR3 bases are TGTGCCAGCAGTTTACGCGGGAGAAATGAGCAGTTCTTC. Based on the CDR3 plus reference TRBV28 and TRBJ2-1, the full variable domain is DVKVTQSSRYLVKRTGEKVFLECVQDMDHENMFWYRQDPGLGLRLIYFSYDVKMKEKGDIPEGYSVSREKKERFSLILESASTNQTSMYLCASSLRGRNEQFFGPGTRLTVL.

Only a few counts were recorded for this clone. This sequence joins TRBV5-1 and TRBJ2-5; possible D gene TRBD1, 5 bases. The CDR3 runs to 13 residues. The germline V and J ends were trimmed by 4 bases and 1 base, with 8 bases remaining between them. CDR1 SGHRS and CDR2 YFSETQ come from the germline V gene. CDR3 region: CASSADSQETQYF. The CDR3 DNA follows: TGCGCCAGCAGCGCCGACAGCCAAGAGACCCAGTACTTC.

The chain combines TRBV4-1 with TRBJ1-1; no reliable D call. The CDR3 has 14 amino acids. Germline CDR1 reads MGHRA; CDR2 reads YSYEKL. Trimming removed 4 bases from V and 5 bases from J, with 14 bases in between. CDR3 sequence (DNA): TGCGCCAGCAGCCCGGGAGTGGCTATTACTGAAGCTTTCTTT. Residues: CASSPGVAITEAFF.

This chain uses TRBV28 with TRBJ2-1, with no clear D. V was clipped by 4 bases and J by 9 bases, with 7 bases between them. CDR3 length: 11 amino acids. Per the germline V gene, CDR1 is MDHEN and CDR2 is SYDVKM. CDR3 coding DNA: TGTGCCAGCAGTTCCATTTTTGAGCAGTTCTTC. Its protein product is CASSSIFEQFF.

The J gene is TRBJ2-3, the V gene TRBV27; 11 nucleotides align to TRBD2. The germline gives CDR1 MNHEY, CDR2 SMNVEV (reference sequence). The CDR3 contains 15 residues. The ends lost 6 bases at V and 6 bases at J; junction bases unmatched: 8. CDR3 sequence reads: CASSPLAGVSDTQYF. In DNA, the CDR3 is TGTGCCAGCAGCCCACTAGCGGGAGTTTCTGATACGCAGTATTTT.

The rearrangement uses TRBV28 and TRBJ1-4; no clear D. CDR3 size: 14 residues. V lost 4 bases, J lost 0 bases, and 6 bases lay in between. Germline CDR1 reads MDHEN; CDR2 reads SYDVKM. CDR3 bases: TGTGCCAGCAGTTATCATCCAACTAATGAAAAACTGTTTTTT. The encoded protein is CASSYHPTNEKLFF.

CDR3: CASGSPGISYEQYF. The CDR3 DNA is TGTGCCAGCGGTTCCCCAGGGATCTCCTACGAGCAGTACTTC. The rearrangement links TRBV2 to TRBJ2-7; D perhaps matches TRBD1 (5 bases). CDR1 is SNHLY and CDR2 is FYNNEI in the germline V gene. The CDR3 has 14 residues. The V and J ends lost 8 bases and 0 bases respectively, with 14 bases between them.

The chain carries TRBV7-2 and TRBJ1-1; perhaps TRBD1 as D (6 bases). Trimming removed 3 bases at V and 7 bases at J, with 12 bases between. The CDR3 has 13 amino acids. The germline V gene encodes CDR1 SGHTA and CDR2 FQGNSA. The CDR3 reads CASSFEQGFEAFF. CDR3 nucleotides: TGTGCCAGCAGCTTTGAACAGGGTTTTGAAGCTTTCTTT.

The chain combines TRBV7-3 with TRBJ2-1; TRBD2 aligns across 13 bases. The germline gives CDR1 SGHTA, CDR2 FQGTGA. V dropped 1 base and J dropped 0; count of bases not matched to a gene: 12. The CDR3 runs 21 residues. The CDR3 DNA is TGTGCCAGCAGCTTAAACCCCTTAAGAACTAGCGGGAGGGACTCCTACAATGAGCAGTTCTTC. Translating it yields CASSLNPLRTSGRDSYNEQFF. Looking up the rest from reference TRBV7-3 and TRBJ2-1 gives the full variable domain: GAGVSQTPSNKVTEKGKYVELRCDPISGHTALYWYRQSLGQGPEFLIYFQGTGAADDSGLPNDRFFAVRPEGSVSTLKIQRTERGDSAVYLCASSLNPLRTSGRDSYNEQFFGPGTRLTVL.

The chain has TRBV19 and TRBJ2-7; 12 bases are shared with TRBD2. V lost 3 bases to trimming and J lost 2 bases; unmatched junction nucleotides: 2. The CDR3 is 15 residues long. Per the germline V gene, CDR1 is LNHDA and CDR2 is SQIVND (reference sequence). CDR3 bases: TGTGCCAGTAGTATCGGACTAGCGGGACCCTACGAGCAGTACTTC. This sequence encodes CASSIGLAGPYEQYF.

CDR3 region: CASSRAGAYEQYF. CDR3 sequence (DNA): TGTGCCAGCAGTCGTGCAGGGGCCTACGAGCAGTACTTC. The gene calls are TRBV27 and TRBJ2-7, with D possibly TRBD1 on 6 matching bases. The V and J ends lost 5 bases and 2 bases respectively, with 10 bases between them. CDR3 size: 13 residues. Germline values: CDR1 MNHEY, CDR2 SMNVEV (reference sequence).

The chain has TRBV12-5 and TRBJ2-6; 7 positions match TRBD1. Germline CDR1 LGHNT, CDR2 FRNRAP. The CDR3 runs to 16 residues. Trimming cost V 1 base and J 2 bases; bases outside gene matches: 2. The CDR3 DNA follows: TGTGCTAGTGGTTTGGCGGGGACAGCTGGGGCCAACGTCCTGACTTTC. Its protein is CASGLAGTAGANVLTF. Variable domain in full (rest from reference TRBV12-5 and TRBJ2-6): DARVTQTPRHKVTEMGQEVTMRCQPILGHNTVFWYRQTMMQGLELLAYFRNRAPLDDSGMPKDRFSAEMPDATLATLKIQPSEPRDSAVYFCASGLAGTAGANVLTFGAGSRLTVL.

The genes are TRBV19 and TRBJ1-5, with 9 bases aligning to TRBD1. V lost 1 base to trimming and J lost 5 bases; unmatched junction nucleotides: 3. Germline V gene data show CDR1 as LNHDA and CDR2 as SQIVND (reference sequence). CDR3 length equals 15 residues. The CDR3 is CASSIGTGEYQPQHF. The CDR3 DNA follows: TGTGCCAGTAGTATAGGGACAGGGGAGTATCAGCCCCAGCATTTT.

The CDR3 sequence is CASSTPGIPPGELFF. The CDR3 DNA reads as TGTGCCAGTAGTACCCCAGGGATTCCCCCCGGGGAGCTGTTTTTT. The chain links TRBV19 to TRBJ2-2; maybe TRBD1 (5 bases). CDR1 is LNHDA, CDR2 SQIVND, per germline (reference sequence). V was trimmed by 4 bases and J by 6 bases, leaving 15 bases between them. This CDR3 spans 15 amino acids.

The chain couples TRBV9 to TRBJ1-1; 7 positions agree with TRBD1. This CDR3 contains 13 residues. Trimming at V came to 2 bases and at J to 8 bases, leaving 6 bases not matched to a gene. The V gene's germline CDR1 is SGDLS and CDR2 YYNGEE. The CDR3 protein is CASSVKTGMEAFF. As DNA, the CDR3 is TGTGCCAGCAGCGTGAAGACAGGGATGGAAGCTTTCTTT.

In nucleotides, the CDR3 is TGCGCCAGCAGCCGAGAGACAGGGGTAGTCAAAAACATTCAGTACTTC. This gives the protein CASSRETGVVKNIQYF. The V and J genes are TRBV4-3 and TRBJ2-4; 8 bases line up with TRBD1. This CDR3 spans 16 amino acids. The germline CDR1 and CDR2 sequences are LGHNA and YSLEER. The junction had 8 bases not matched to a gene; V was cut back by 4 bases and J by 3 bases.

The table lists this clone with a count of one. This chain joins TRBV28 and TRBJ2-1, with D unclear. The V gene lost 2 bases and the J gene lost 7 bases, with 6 bases spanning the gap. The CDR3 runs 12 residues. Germline values: CDR1 MDHEN, CDR2 SYDVKM. CDR3 bases: TGTGCCAGCAGTTTAATGACTAATGAGCAGTTCTTC. This encodes CASSLMTNEQFF.

This chain connects TRBV2 to TRBJ1-2, with no clear D. The CDR3 totals 10 residues. V was cut by 4 bases and J by 11 bases, with 8 bases left in between. Germline V CDR1 and CDR2: SNHLY, FYNNEI. CDR3 protein: CASSAAEYTF. The CDR3 coding sequence is TGTGCCAGCAGTGCGGCGGAATACACCTTC.

In DNA, the CDR3 is TGTGCCAGCAGTTTATCCCCCGGGGGGTTCTACGAGCAGTACTTC. Translated: CASSLSPGGFYEQYF. The gene calls are TRBV27 and TRBJ2-7; TRBD2 matches at 7 bases. The V gene end was trimmed by 0 bases and the J gene end by 3 bases; junction bases not matched to a gene: 5. Germline V gives CDR1 MNHEY, CDR2 SMNVEV (reference sequence). This CDR3 is built from 15 residues.

In DNA form, the CDR3 reads TGTGCCAGCAACCAACCAGGTGCTAATAGCAATCAGCCCCAGCATTTT. This codes for CASNQPGANSNQPQHF. V is TRBV2 and J is TRBJ1-5; D call uncertain. CDR3 size: 16 residues. V was pared by 7 bases and J by 0 bases, with 16 bases between. In germline, CDR1 is SNHLY, CDR2 FYNNEI.

The V call is TRBV12-3 or TRBV12-4, the J call TRBJ1-2; D remains ambiguous. The CDR3 is made up of 11 amino acids. Deletions cut 6 bases from V and 8 bases from J, with 10 bases between. The CDR3 sequence: CASRGRGGYTF. CDR3 nucleotide sequence: TGTGCCAGCAGGGGTCGCGGGGGCTACACCTTC.